This T cell receptor (beta chain) was sequenced for a study of blood T cell repertoires in COVID-19. Study context: Collection of acute and convalescent COVID-19 samples took place in the United States, Italy and Spain.

This CDR3 contains 15 residues. In germline, CDR1 is SGHNT, CDR2 YYREEE (reference sequence). V gave up 4 bases and J gave up 0 bases; unmatched junction bases: 3. Original analysis: From reference gene primer amplification, estimates of nucleated cell counts were derived. TCRdb's table, derived via immunoSEQ multiplex PCR, lists solely in-frame clones and lacks some. V, J and clone size are taken as reported in that table, and D and trimming were inferred from the DNA itself. The top ten clones hold 6.5% to 9.5% of a sample with roughly 300,000 clones, approximately 89% of them seen once. Worth noting for this clone: Other DNA sequences in the sample encode the same CDR3.

This sequence was found in a woman aged 50 to 65 who had recovered from COVID-19. The V gene is TRBV5-4, the J gene TRBJ2-7; TRBD2 aligns across 11 bases. Source material: peripheral blood. Here the CDR3 reads CASSLGTSGSYEQYF. CDR3 nucleotides: TGTGCCAGCAGCCTAGGGACTAGCGGCTCCTACGAGCAGTACTTC. The whole variable domain, filled in from reference TRBV5-4 and TRBJ2-7, reads ETGVTQSPTHLIKTRGQQVTLRCSSQSGHNTVSWYQQALGQGPQFIFQYYREEENGRGNFPPRFSGLQFPNYSSELNVNALELDDSALYLCASSLGTSGSYEQYFGPGTRLTVT.